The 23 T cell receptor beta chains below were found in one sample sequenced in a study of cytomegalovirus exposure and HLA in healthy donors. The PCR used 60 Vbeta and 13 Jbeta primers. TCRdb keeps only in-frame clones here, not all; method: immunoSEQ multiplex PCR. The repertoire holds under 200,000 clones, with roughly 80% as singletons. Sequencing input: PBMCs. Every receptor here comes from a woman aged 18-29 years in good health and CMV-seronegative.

In nucleotides, the CDR3 is TGCGCCAGCAGCCGCGCGGGGGGAGCCTCTGAAGCTTTCTTT. This sequence encodes CASSRAGGASEAFF. J is TRBJ1-1 and V is TRBV5-1, with TRBD1 as a possible D gene (5 bases). The CDR3 contains 14 residues. Germline V CDR1 and CDR2: SGHRS, YFSETQ. V lost 4 bases, J lost 6 bases, and 16 bases lay in between.

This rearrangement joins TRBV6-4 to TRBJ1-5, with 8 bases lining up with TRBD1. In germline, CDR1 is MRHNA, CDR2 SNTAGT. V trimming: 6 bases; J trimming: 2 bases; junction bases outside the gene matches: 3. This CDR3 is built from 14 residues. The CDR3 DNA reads TGTGCCAGCAGGTGGGACAGGTGCAATCAGCCCCAGCATTTT. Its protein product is CASRWDRCNQPQHF.

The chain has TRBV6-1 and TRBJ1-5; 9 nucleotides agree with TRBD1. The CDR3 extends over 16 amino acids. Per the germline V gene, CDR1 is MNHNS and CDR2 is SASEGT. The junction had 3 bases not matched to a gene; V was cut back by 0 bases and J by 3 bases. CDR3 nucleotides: TGTGCCAGCAGTGAAGCGACAGGGGGTGACAATCAGCCCCAGCATTTT. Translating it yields CASSEATGGDNQPQHF.

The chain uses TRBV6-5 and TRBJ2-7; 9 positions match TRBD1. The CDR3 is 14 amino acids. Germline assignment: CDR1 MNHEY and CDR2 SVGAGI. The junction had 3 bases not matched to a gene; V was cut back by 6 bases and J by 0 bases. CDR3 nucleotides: TGTGCCAGCAGAAAGGACAGGGGCTCCTACGAGCAGTACTTC. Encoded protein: CASRKDRGSYEQYF.

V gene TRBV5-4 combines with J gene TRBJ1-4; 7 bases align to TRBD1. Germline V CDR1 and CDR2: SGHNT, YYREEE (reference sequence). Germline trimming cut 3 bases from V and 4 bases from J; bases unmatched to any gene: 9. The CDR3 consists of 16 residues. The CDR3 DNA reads TGTGCCAGCAGCTCTCAACCGACAGGGCTTAATGAAAAACTGTTTTTT. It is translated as CASSSQPTGLNEKLFF.

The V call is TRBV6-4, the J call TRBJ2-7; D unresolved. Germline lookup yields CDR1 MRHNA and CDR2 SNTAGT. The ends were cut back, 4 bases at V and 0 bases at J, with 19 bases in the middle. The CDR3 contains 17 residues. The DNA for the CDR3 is TGTGCCAGCAGTGTCGCCCTCCTAGACCCCCTCTCCTACGAGCAGTACTTC. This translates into CASSVALLDPLSYEQYF.

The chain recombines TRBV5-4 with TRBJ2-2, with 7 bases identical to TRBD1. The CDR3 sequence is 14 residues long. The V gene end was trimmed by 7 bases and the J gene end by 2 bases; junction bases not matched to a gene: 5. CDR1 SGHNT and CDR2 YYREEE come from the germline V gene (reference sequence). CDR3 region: CASAGQVNTGELFF. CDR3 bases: TGTGCCAGCGCCGGACAGGTCAACACCGGGGAGCTGTTTTTT.

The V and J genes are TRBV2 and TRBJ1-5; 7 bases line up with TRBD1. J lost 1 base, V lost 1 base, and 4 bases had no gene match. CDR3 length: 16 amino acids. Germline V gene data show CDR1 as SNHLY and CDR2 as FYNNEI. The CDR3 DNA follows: TGTGCCAGCAGTGAAGGACAGGGCAACAGCAATCAGCCCCAGCATTTT. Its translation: CASSEGQGNSNQPQHF.

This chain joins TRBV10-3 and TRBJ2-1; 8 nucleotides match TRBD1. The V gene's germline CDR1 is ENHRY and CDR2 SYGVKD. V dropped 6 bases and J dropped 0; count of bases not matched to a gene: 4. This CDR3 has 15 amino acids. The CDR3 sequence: CAIRKQGVSYNEQFF. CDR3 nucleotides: TGTGCCATCAGAAAACAGGGGGTCTCCTACAATGAGCAGTTCTTC.

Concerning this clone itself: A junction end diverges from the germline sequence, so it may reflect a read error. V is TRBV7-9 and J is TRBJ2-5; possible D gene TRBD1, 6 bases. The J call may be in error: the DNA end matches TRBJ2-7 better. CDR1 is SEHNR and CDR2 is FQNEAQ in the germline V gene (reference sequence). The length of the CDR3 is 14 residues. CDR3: CASSLADRTYEQYF. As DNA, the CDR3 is TGTGCCAGCAGCCTAGCCGACAGGACCTACGAGCAGTACTTC.

CDR3: CASSSTGGGELFF. The DNA of the CDR3 is TGTGCCAGCAGCTCGACGGGAGGCGGGGAGCTGTTTTTT. This chain joins TRBV7-9 and TRBJ2-2; TRBD2 aligns across 7 bases. J was trimmed by 7 bases and V by 4 bases; bases with no gene match: 3. This CDR3 is built from 13 residues. The germline CDR1 and CDR2 sequences are SEHNR and FQNEAQ (reference sequence).

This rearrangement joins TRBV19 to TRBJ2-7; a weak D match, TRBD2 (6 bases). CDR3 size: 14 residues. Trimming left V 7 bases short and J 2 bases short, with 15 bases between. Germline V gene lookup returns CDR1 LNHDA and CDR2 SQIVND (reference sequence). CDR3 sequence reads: CASMKEGSTYEQYF. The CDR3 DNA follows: TGTGCCAGTATGAAGGAGGGGAGTACCTACGAGCAGTACTTC.

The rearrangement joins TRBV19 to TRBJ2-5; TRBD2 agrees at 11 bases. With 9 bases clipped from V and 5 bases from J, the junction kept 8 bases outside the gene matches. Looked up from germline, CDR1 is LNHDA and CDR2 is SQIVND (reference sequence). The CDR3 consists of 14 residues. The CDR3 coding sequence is TGTGCCAGACTAGCGGGAGTTAATGGGGAGACCCAGTACTTC. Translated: CARLAGVNGETQYF.

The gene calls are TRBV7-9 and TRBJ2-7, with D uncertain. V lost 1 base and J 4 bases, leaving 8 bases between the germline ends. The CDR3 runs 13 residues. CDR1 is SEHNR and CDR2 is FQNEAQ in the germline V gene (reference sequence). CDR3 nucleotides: TGTGCCAGCAGCTTAGTGGCGGAGTACGAGCAGTACTTC. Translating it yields CASSLVAEYEQYF.

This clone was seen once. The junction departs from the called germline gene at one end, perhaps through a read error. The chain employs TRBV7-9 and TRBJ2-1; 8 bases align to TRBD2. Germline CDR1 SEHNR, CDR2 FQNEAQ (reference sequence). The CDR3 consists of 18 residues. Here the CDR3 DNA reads TGTTCCAGCAGCTTACCTCGATTGGCGGGAGGCCCACGGGTTGAGCAGTTCTTC. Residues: CSSSLPRLAGGPRVEQFF.

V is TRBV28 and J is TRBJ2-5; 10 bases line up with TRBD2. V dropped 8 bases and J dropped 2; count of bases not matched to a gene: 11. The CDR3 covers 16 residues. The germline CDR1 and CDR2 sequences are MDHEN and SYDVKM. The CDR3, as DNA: TGTGCCAGCTCCTCCAGACTAGCGGGTTTTCAAGAGACCCAGTACTTC. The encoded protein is CASSSRLAGFQETQYF.

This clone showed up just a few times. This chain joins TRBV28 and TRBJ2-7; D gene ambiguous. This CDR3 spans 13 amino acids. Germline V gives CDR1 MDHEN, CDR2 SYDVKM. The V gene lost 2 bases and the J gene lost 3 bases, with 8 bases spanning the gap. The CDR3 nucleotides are TGTGCCAGCAGTTTACGACTGAACTACGAGCAGTACTTC. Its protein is CASSLRLNYEQYF.

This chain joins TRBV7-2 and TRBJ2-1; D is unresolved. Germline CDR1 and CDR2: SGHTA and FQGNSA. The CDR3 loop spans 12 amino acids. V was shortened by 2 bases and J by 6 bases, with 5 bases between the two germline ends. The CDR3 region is CASSLPFNEQFF. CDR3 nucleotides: TGTGCCAGCAGCTTACCGTTCAATGAGCAGTTCTTC.

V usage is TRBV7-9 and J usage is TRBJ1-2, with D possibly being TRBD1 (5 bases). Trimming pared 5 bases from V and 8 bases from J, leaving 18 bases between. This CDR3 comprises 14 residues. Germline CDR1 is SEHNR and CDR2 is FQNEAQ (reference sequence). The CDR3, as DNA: TGTGCCAGCAGCCCCCCGATCGGGCCAGGGGGCTACACCTTC. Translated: CASSPPIGPGGYTF.

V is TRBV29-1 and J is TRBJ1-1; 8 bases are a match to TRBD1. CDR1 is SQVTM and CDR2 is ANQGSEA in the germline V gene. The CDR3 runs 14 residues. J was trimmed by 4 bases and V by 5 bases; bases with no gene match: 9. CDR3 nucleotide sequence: TGCAGCGTTACTCCCCAGGGGGCGGCCACTGAAGCTTTCTTT. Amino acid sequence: CSVTPQGAATEAFF.

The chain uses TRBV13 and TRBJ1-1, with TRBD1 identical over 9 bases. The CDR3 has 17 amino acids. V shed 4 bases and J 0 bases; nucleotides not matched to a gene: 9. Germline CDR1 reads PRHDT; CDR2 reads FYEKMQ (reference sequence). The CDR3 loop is CASSSRRQGGMNTEAFF. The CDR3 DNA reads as TGTGCCAGCAGCTCCCGCAGACAGGGGGGAATGAACACTGAAGCTTTCTTT. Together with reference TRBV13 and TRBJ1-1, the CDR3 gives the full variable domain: AAGVIQSPRHLIKEKRETATLKCYPIPRHDTVYWYQQGPGQDPQFLISFYEKMQSDKGSIPDRFSAQQFSDYHSELNMSSLELGDSALYFCASSSRRQGGMNTEAFFGQGTRLTVV.

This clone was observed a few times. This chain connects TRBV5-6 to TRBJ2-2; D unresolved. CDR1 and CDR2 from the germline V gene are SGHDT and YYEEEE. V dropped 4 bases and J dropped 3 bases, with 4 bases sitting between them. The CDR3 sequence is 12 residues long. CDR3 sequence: CASSIYTGELFF. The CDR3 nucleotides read TGTGCCAGCAGCATATACACCGGGGAGCTGTTTTTT.

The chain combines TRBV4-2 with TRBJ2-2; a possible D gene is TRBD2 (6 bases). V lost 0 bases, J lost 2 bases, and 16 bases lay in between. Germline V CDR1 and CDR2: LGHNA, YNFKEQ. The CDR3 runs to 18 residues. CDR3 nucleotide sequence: TGTGCCAGCAGCCAAGAAGGCGGTGCGGGAATTAACACCGGGGAGCTGTTTTTT. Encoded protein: CASSQEGGAGINTGELFF.